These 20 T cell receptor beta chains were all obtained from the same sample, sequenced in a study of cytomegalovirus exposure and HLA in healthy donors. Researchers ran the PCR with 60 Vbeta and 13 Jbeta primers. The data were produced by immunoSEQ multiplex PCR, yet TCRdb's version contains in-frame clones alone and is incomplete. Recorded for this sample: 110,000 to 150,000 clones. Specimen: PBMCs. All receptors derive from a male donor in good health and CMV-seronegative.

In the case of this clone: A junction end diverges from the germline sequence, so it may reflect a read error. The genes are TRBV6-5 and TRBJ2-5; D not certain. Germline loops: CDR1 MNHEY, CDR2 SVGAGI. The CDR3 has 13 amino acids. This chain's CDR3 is CASSYSSQATQYF. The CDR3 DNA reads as TGTGCCAGCAGTTACTCGAGTCAAGCGACCCAGTACTTC.

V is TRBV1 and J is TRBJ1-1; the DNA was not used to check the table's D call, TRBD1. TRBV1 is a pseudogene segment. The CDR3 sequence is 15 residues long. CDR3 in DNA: TGCACCAGCAGCCAAGACAGGACAGGAGACACTGAAGCTTTCTTT. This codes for CTSSQDRTGDTEAFF.

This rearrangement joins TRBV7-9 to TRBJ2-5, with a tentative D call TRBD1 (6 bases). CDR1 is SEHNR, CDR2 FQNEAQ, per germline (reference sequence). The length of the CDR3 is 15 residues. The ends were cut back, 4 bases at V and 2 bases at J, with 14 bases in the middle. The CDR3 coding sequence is TGTGCCAGCAGCTCATCCGGGACAAAACAAGAGACCCAGTACTTC. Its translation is CASSSSGTKQETQYF.

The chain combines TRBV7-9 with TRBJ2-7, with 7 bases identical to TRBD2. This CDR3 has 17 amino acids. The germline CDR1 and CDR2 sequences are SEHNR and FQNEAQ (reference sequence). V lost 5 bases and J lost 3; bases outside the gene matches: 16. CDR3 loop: CASSRGVGLAANYEQYF. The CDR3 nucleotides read TGTGCCAGCAGCCGGGGGGTAGGGCTAGCTGCAAACTACGAGCAGTACTTC.

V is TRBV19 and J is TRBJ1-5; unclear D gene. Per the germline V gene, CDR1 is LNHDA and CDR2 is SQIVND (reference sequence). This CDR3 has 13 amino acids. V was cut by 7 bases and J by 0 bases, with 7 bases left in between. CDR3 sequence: CASTTLSNQPQHF. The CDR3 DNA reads TGTGCCAGTACGACTCTTAGCAATCAGCCCCAGCATTTT.

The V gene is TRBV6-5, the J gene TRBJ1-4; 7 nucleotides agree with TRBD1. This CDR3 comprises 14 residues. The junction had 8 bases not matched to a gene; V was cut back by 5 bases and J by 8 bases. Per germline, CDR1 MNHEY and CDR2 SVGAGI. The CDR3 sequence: CASSDRVIGEKLFF. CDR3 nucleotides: TGTGCCAGCAGTGACAGGGTTATAGGAGAAAAACTGTTTTTT.

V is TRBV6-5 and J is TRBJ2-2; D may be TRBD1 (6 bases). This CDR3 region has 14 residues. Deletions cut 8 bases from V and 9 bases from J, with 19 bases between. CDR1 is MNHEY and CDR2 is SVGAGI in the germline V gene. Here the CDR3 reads CASRNRERTWELFF. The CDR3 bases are TGTGCCAGCCGGAACAGGGAAAGAACCTGGGAGCTGTTTTTT.

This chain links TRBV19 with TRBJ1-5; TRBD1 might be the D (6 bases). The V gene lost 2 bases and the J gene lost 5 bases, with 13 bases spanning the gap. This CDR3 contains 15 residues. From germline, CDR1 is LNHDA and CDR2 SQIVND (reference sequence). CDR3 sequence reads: CASSINGQNYQPQHF. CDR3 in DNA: TGTGCCAGTAGTATAAACGGACAGAATTATCAGCCCCAGCATTTT.

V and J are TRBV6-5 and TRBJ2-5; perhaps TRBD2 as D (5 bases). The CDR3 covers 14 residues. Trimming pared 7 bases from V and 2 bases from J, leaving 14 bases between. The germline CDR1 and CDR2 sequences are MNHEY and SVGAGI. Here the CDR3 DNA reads TGTGCCAGCACAAAATTTAGAGGGCAAGAGACCCAGTACTTC. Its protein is CASTKFRGQETQYF.

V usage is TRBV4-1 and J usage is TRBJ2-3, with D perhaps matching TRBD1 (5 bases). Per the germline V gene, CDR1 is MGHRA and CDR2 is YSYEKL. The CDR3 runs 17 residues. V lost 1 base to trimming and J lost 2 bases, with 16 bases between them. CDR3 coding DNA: TGCGCCAGCAGCCAAGCTGACGGACAAAGACTCACAGATACGCAGTATTTT. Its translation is CASSQADGQRLTDTQYF.

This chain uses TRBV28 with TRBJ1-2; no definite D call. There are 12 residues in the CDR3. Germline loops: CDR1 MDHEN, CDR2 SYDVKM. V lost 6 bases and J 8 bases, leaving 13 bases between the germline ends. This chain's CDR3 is CASSRPPRGYTF. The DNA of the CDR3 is TGTGCCAGCAGCCGCCCCCCCAGGGGCTACACCTTC.

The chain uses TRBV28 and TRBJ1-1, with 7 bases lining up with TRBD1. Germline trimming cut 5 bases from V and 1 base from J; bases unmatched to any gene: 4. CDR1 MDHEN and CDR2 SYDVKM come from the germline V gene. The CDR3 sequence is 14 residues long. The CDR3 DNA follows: TGTGCCAGCAGTCCGGGACAGACGAACACTGAAGCTTTCTTT. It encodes CASSPGQTNTEAFF.

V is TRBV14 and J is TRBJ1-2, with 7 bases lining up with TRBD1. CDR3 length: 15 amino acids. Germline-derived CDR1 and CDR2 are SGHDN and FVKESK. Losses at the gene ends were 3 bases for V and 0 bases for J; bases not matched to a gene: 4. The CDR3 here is CASSHRQGANYGYTF. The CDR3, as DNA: TGTGCCAGCAGCCATCGACAGGGAGCTAACTATGGCTACACCTTC.

The DNA for the CDR3 is TGTGCCAGCAACAGGGTCCTGAACACTGAAGCTTTCTTT. Translation: CASNRVLNTEAFF. V and J are TRBV2 and TRBJ1-1; D perhaps matches TRBD1 (6 bases). Germline V gene lookup returns CDR1 SNHLY and CDR2 FYNNEI. Trimming cost V 7 bases and J 0 bases, with 9 bases left between them. This CDR3 region has 13 residues.

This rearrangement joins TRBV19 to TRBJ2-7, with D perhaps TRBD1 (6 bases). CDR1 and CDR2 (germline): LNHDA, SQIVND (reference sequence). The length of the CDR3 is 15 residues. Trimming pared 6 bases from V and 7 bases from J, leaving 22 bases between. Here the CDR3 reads CASSPPGQQSGEQYF. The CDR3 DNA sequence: TGTGCCAGTAGCCCCCCGGGACAACAATCGGGGGAGCAGTACTTC. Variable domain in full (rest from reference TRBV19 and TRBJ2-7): DGGITQSPKYLFRKEGQNVTLSCEQNLNHDAMYWYRQDPGQGLRLIYYSQIVNDFQKGDIAEGYSVSREKKESFPLTVTSAQKNPTAFYLCASSPPGQQSGEQYFGPGTRLTVT.

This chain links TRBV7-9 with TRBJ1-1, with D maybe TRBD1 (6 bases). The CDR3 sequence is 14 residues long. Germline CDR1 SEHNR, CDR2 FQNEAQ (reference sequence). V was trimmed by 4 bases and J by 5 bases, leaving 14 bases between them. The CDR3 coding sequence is TGTGCCAGCAGCTCTACGACAGGTTTGACTGAAGCTTTCTTT. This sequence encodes CASSSTTGLTEAFF.

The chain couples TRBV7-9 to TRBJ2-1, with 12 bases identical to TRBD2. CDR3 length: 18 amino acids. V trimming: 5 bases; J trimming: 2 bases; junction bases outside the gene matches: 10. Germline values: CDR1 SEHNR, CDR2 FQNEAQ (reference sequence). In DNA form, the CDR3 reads TGTGCCAGCAGCGACCCGACTAGCGGGAGAGGGCCCTACAATGAGCAGTTCTTC. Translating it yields CASSDPTSGRGPYNEQFF.

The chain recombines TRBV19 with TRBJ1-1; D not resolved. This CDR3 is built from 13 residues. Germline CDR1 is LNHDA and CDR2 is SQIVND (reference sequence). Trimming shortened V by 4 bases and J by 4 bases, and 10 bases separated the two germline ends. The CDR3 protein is CASSKSVPTEAFF. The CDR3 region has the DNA TGTGCCAGTAGTAAATCAGTCCCCACTGAAGCTTTCTTT.

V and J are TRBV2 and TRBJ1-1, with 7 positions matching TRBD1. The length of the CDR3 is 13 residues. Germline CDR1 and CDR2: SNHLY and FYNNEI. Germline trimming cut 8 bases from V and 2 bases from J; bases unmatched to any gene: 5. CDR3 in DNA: TGTGCCAGCCCTCAGGGGGAAAACACTGAAGCTTTCTTT. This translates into CASPQGENTEAFF.

This chain's CDR3 is CASSVGTGGDNEQYF. The CDR3 DNA reads as TGTGCCAGCAGTGTAGGGACAGGGGGAGACAACGAGCAGTACTTC. The chain employs TRBV27 and TRBJ2-7, with 11 bases identical to TRBD1. CDR3 size: 15 residues. Germline trimming cut 5 bases from V and 5 bases from J; bases unmatched to any gene: 8. Germline V gene data show CDR1 as MNHEY and CDR2 as SMNVEV (reference sequence).